These T cell receptor beta chains were read from a single sample in a study of post-analysis software for immune sequencing data. Each CDR3 protein gets one entry after TCRdb re-called the PCR reads with MiXCR. The sample includes 450,000 or so distinct CDR3 sequences, 40% to 55% seen only once; the top ten take 12%. The source material was blood. Receptor source: a girl between 5 and 17 years old with multiple sclerosis. Each CDR3 is given with its conserved first and last residue. The D gene is left open where the match is weak. Clone size appears in some rows only: once, few, many, or a class for an expanded clone.

clone size: NA
V gene: TRBV5-1
J gene: TRBJ1-6
D gene: NA
CDR3 protein: CASSLVTHRVSSPLHF
CDR3 DNA: TGCGCCAGCAGCTTGGTTACTCACAGGGTTTCTTCACCCCTCCACTTT

clone size: few
V gene: TRBV6-5
J gene: TRBJ2-7
D gene: TRBD1
CDR3 protein: CASRLTGGRYEQYF
CDR3 DNA: TGTGCCAGCAGACTCACAGGGGGCCGGTACGAGCAGTACTTC

clone size: once
V gene: TRBV28
J gene: TRBJ1-6
D gene: TRBD1
CDR3 protein: CASSLPTGNGNNSPLHF
CDR3 DNA: TGTGCCAGCAGTTTACCGACAGGGAATGGCAATAATTCACCCCTCCACTTT

clone size: NA
V gene: TRBV7-3
J gene: TRBJ2-1
D gene: NA
CDR3 protein: CASSPTQGRGEQFF
CDR3 DNA: TGTGCCAGCAGCCCGACACAGGGGAGGGGTGAGCAGTTCTTC

clone size: once
V gene: TRBV29-1
J gene: TRBJ1-1
D gene: NA
CDR3 protein: CSSLSGLTDKVNTEAFF
CDR3 DNA: TGCAGCTCGTTGTCCGGCCTTACGGACAAGGTCAACACTGAAGCTTTCTTT

clone size: NA
V gene: TRBV29-1
J gene: TRBJ2-7
D gene: NA
CDR3 protein: CSVEWGTKDEQYF
CDR3 DNA: TGCAGCGTTGAATGGGGGACCAAGGACGAGCAGTACTTC

clone size: NA
V gene: TRBV10-1
J gene: TRBJ1-4
D gene: NA
CDR3 protein: CASSEFPNEKLFF
CDR3 DNA: TGCGCCAGCAGCGAGTTCCCGAATGAAAAGCTGTTTTTT

clone size: NA
V gene: TRBV5-1
J gene: TRBJ1-2
D gene: TRBD1
CDR3 protein: CASSSKRTGKKSYGYTF
CDR3 DNA: TGCGCCAGCAGCTCAAAACGGACAGGGAAGAAGAGCTATGGCTACACCTTC

clone size: NA
V gene: TRBV7-3
J gene: TRBJ1-1
D gene: NA
CDR3 protein: CASSLVSGDYTEAFF
CDR3 DNA: TGTGCCAGCAGCTTAGTGTCGGGAGATTACACTGAAGCTTTCTTT

clone size: once
V gene: TRBV6-2/TRBV6-3
J gene: TRBJ2-1
D gene: NA
CDR3 protein: CASTKLTSSYNEQFF
CDR3 DNA: TGTGCCAGCACTAAACTGACTAGTTCCTACAATGAGCAGTTCTTC

clone size: NA
V gene: TRBV16
J gene: TRBJ2-7
D gene: TRBD2
CDR3 protein: CASSQSELAGGPYEQYF
CDR3 DNA: TGTGCCAGCAGCCAATCGGAACTAGCGGGAGGGCCCTACGAGCAGTACTTC

clone size: NA
V gene: TRBV10-3
J gene: TRBJ2-3
D gene: NA
CDR3 protein: CAISDGMLSTDTQYF
CDR3 DNA: TGTGCCATCAGTGATGGGATGCTTAGCACAGATACGCAGTATTTT

clone size: NA
V gene: TRBV6-4
J gene: TRBJ1-2
D gene: NA
CDR3 protein: CASSESHRNPNPYGYTF
CDR3 DNA: TGTGCCAGCAGTGAAAGCCACAGAAATCCGAACCCCTATGGCTACACCTTC

clone size: NA
V gene: TRBV29-1
J gene: TRBJ2-7
D gene: TRBD1
CDR3 protein: CSVEFTGGLYEQYF
CDR3 DNA: TGCAGCGTTGAATTTACAGGGGGCCTCTACGAGCAGTACTTC

clone size: NA
V gene: TRBV19
J gene: TRBJ2-4
D gene: NA
CDR3 protein: CASSTRGESSKNIQYF
CDR3 DNA: TGTGCCAGTAGTACGAGAGGGGAGAGCAGCAAAAACATTCAGTACTTC

clone size: few
V gene: TRBV9
J gene: TRBJ2-1
D gene: NA
CDR3 protein: CASSVGVEQFF
CDR3 DNA: TGTGCCAGCAGCGTAGGTGTTGAGCAGTTCTTC

clone size: NA
V gene: TRBV20-1
J gene: TRBJ2-3
D gene: NA
CDR3 protein: CSAPGAGITDTQYF
CDR3 DNA: TGCAGTGCTCCCGGGGCGGGAATCACAGATACGCAGTATTTT

clone size: few
V gene: TRBV29-1
J gene: TRBJ2-7
D gene: TRBD1
CDR3 protein: CSVERQGGGEQYF
CDR3 DNA: TGCAGCGTTGAAAGACAGGGGGGGGGCGAGCAGTACTTC

clone size: few
V gene: TRBV5-1
J gene: TRBJ2-3
D gene: TRBD2
CDR3 protein: CASSLQLAGGADTQYF
CDR3 DNA: TGCGCCAGCAGCTTGCAACTAGCGGGAGGTGCAGATACGCAGTATTTT

clone size: NA
V gene: TRBV7-9
J gene: TRBJ2-1
D gene: NA
CDR3 protein: CASILGGYNEQFF
CDR3 DNA: TGTGCCAGCATCCTGGGGGGCTACAATGAGCAGTTCTTC

clone size: NA
V gene: TRBV6-5
J gene: TRBJ2-7
D gene: TRBD1
CDR3 protein: CASSPPGDRIGEQYF
CDR3 DNA: TGTGCCAGCAGCCCCCCGGGGGACAGGATCGGCGAGCAGTACTTC

clone size: NA
V gene: TRBV4-2
J gene: TRBJ2-4
D gene: TRBD2
CDR3 protein: CASSPTSSGSIQYF
CDR3 DNA: TGTGCCAGCAGCCCAACTAGCAGCGGGAGTATTCAGTACTTC

clone size: NA
V gene: TRBV24-1
J gene: TRBJ2-1
D gene: TRBD2
CDR3 protein: CATSTILAGSYNEQFF
CDR3 DNA: TGTGCCACCAGCACAATCCTAGCGGGGAGCTACAATGAGCAGTTCTTC

clone size: NA
V gene: TRBV6-5
J gene: TRBJ2-3
D gene: NA
CDR3 protein: CASSRNGNTDTQYF
CDR3 DNA: TGTGCCAGCAGCAGAAACGGGAACACAGATACGCAGTATTTT

clone size: NA
V gene: TRBV4-1
J gene: TRBJ2-1
D gene: TRBD2
CDR3 protein: CASRPGLAGPVSYNEQFF
CDR3 DNA: TGCGCCAGCAGACCGGGACTAGCGGGACCTGTCTCCTACAATGAGCAGTTCTTC

clone size: NA
V gene: TRBV11-2
J gene: TRBJ2-7
D gene: TRBD1
CDR3 protein: CASSLSATGTGVYEQYF
CDR3 DNA: TGTGCCAGCAGCTTATCGGCAACCGGGACAGGCGTTTACGAGCAGTACTTC

clone size: NA
V gene: TRBV12-3/TRBV12-4
J gene: TRBJ1-1
D gene: NA
CDR3 protein: CASSLLIVGGEWTEAFF
CDR3 DNA: TGTGCCAGCAGTTTATTGATCGTTGGGGGCGAGTGGACTGAAGCTTTCTTT

clone size: few
V gene: TRBV29-1
J gene: TRBJ2-3
D gene: TRBD1
CDR3 protein: CSVAGTGGLDTQYF
CDR3 DNA: TGCAGCGTAGCTGGGACAGGGGGATTAGATACGCAGTATTTT

clone size: NA
V gene: TRBV5-1
J gene: TRBJ2-3
D gene: NA
CDR3 protein: CASSLVLAKADTQYF
CDR3 DNA: TGCGCCAGCAGCTTGGTACTAGCTAAAGCAGATACGCAGTATTTT

clone size: few
V gene: TRBV12-3/TRBV12-4
J gene: TRBJ2-7
D gene: TRBD1
CDR3 protein: CASSPGQGRTYEQYF
CDR3 DNA: TGTGCCAGCAGCCCAGGACAGGGAAGGACCTACGAGCAGTACTTC

clone size: NA
V gene: TRBV7-9
J gene: TRBJ2-6
D gene: TRBD1
CDR3 protein: CASSPGTGQFAGANVLTF
CDR3 DNA: TGTGCCAGCAGCCCCGGGACAGGTCAATTTGCTGGGGCCAACGTCCTGACTTTC

clone size: NA
V gene: TRBV3-1
J gene: TRBJ2-7
D gene: NA
CDR3 protein: CASSQDYEQYF
CDR3 DNA: TGTGCCAGCAGCCAAGACTACGAGCAGTACTTC

clone size: NA
V gene: TRBV5-4
J gene: TRBJ2-5
D gene: NA
CDR3 protein: CASSWVSDEETQYF
CDR3 DNA: TGTGCCAGCAGCTGGGTTAGCGACGAAGAGACCCAGTACTTC

clone size: once
V gene: TRBV4-1
J gene: TRBJ2-7
D gene: NA
CDR3 protein: CASSPGEGVGYEQYF
CDR3 DNA: TGCGCCAGCAGCCCCGGCGAGGGGGTAGGCTACGAGCAGTACTTC

clone size: NA
V gene: TRBV29-1
J gene: TRBJ2-5
D gene: TRBD2
CDR3 protein: CSVEPGASGGETQYF
CDR3 DNA: TGCAGCGTTGAACCGGGGGCTAGCGGGGGAGAGACCCAGTACTTC

clone size: NA
V gene: TRBV20-1
J gene: TRBJ2-1
D gene: TRBD2
CDR3 protein: CSARTSGSYGQFF
CDR3 DNA: TGCAGTGCTAGGACTAGCGGGAGTTATGGGCAGTTCTTC

clone size: few
V gene: TRBV29-1
J gene: TRBJ2-7
D gene: TRBD2
CDR3 protein: CSVVSRKAGRSHEQYF
CDR3 DNA: TGCAGCGTTGTTTCGCGGAAAGCGGGGAGGTCCCACGAGCAGTACTTC

clone size: many
V gene: TRBV29-1
J gene: TRBJ2-5
D gene: NA
CDR3 protein: CSVEEETQYF
CDR3 DNA: TGCAGCGTTGAAGAAGAGACCCAGTACTTC

clone size: many
V gene: TRBV15
J gene: TRBJ2-7
D gene: NA
CDR3 protein: CATSRDKASGYEQYF
CDR3 DNA: TGTGCCACCAGCAGAGATAAGGCCAGCGGATACGAGCAGTACTTC

clone size: few
V gene: TRBV20-1
J gene: TRBJ2-3
D gene: TRBD2
CDR3 protein: CSASPSGRTLTDTQYF
CDR3 DNA: TGCAGTGCTAGTCCTAGCGGGAGGACTCTGACAGATACGCAGTATTTT

clone size: NA
V gene: TRBV20-1
J gene: TRBJ1-1
D gene: TRBD1
CDR3 protein: CSASYAGGLNTEAFF
CDR3 DNA: TGCAGTGCTAGCTACGCAGGGGGCCTGAACACTGAAGCTTTCTTT

clone size: NA
V gene: TRBV29-1
J gene: TRBJ2-7
D gene: NA
CDR3 protein: CSVLLSSYEQYF
CDR3 DNA: TGCAGCGTGCTTTTAAGCTCCTACGAGCAGTACTTC

clone size: few
V gene: TRBV12-3/TRBV12-4
J gene: TRBJ1-4
D gene: NA
CDR3 protein: CASSFGQAGKLFF
CDR3 DNA: TGTGCCAGCAGCTTTGGACAAGCTGGAAAACTGTTTTTT

clone size: NA
V gene: TRBV20-1
J gene: TRBJ2-3
D gene: TRBD2
CDR3 protein: CSARLAGVGGTDTQYF
CDR3 DNA: TGCAGTGCTAGACTAGCGGGAGTTGGGGGAACAGATACGCAGTATTTT